This T cell receptor (beta chain) emerged from a study of blood T cell repertoires in COVID-19. Profiled with immunoSEQ multiplex PCR; TCRdb holds only in-frame clones, not every one. Of approximately 260,000 clones in the sample, around 90% were seen once. This TCR came from a woman aged 65 to 85 with COVID-19, enrolled during active disease. Source material: peripheral blood.

CDR3 nucleotide sequence: TGTGCCAGCAGTTTTTCTGTTACTTACAATGAGCAGTTCTTC. This gives the protein CASSFSVTYNEQFF. The rearrangement uses TRBV14 and TRBJ2-1; D gene unclear. This CDR3 has 14 amino acids. Germline-derived CDR1 and CDR2 are SGHDN and FVKESK. The V gene lost 6 bases and the J gene lost 4 bases, with 13 bases spanning the gap.